The text below deals with one TCR beta chain. The record originates from a study of blood T cell repertoires in COVID-19. The CDR3 runs to 16 residues. The V gene's germline CDR1 is SEHNR and CDR2 FQNEAQ (reference sequence). V lost 4 bases, J lost 0 bases, and 5 bases stayed unmatched. Authors' methods: Amplification of reference gene primers was used by the study to estimate nucleated cell counts. Using immunoSEQ multiplex PCR, the repertoire was profiled, and TCRdb retains in-frame clones only, with some absent. V, J and clone size were drawn from that table, and D and trimming were deduced from the DNA. The sample shows 150,000 to 190,000 clones, 80% to 90% of them seen only once. Participant ages covered roughly 18 to 89 years across 20 to 30 US areas. The recovered donors of Cohort 3 showed two negative PCRs, clearance, or symptom resolution.

Source material: PBMCs or T cells enriched from blood (not recorded which). The V call is TRBV7-9, the J call TRBJ1-5; 8 positions agree with TRBD1. The sequence derives from a man in his forties or fifties who had recovered from COVID-19. The CDR3 bases are TGTGCCAGCAGCTCGACAGGGGCAGATAGCAATCAGCCCCAGCATTTT. It is translated as CASSSTGADSNQPQHF.